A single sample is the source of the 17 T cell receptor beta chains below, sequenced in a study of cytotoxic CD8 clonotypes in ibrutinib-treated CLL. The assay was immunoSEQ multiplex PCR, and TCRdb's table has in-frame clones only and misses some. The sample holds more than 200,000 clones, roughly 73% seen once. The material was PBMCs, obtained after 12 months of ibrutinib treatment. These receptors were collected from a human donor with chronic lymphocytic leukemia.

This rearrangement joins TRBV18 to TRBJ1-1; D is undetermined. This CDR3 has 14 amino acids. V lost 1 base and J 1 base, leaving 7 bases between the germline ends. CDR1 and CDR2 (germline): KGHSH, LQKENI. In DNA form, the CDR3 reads TGTGCCAGCTCACCACGCTCGGAGAACACTGAAGCTTTCTTT. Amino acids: CASSPRSENTEAFF.

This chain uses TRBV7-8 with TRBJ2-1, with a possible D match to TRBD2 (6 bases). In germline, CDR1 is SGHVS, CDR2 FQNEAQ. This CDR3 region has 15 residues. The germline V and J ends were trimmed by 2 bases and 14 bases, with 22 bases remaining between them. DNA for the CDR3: TGTGCCAGCAGCTTAACCGGGACTGCCGTTTTTAGGGAGTTCTTC. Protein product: CASSLTGTAVFREFF.

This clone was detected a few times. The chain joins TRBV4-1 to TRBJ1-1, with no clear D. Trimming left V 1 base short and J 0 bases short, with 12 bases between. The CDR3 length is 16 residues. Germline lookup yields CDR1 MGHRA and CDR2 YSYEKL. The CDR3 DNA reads TGCGCCAGCAGCCAAGCGGCAGGTTTTATGAACACTGAAGCTTTCTTT. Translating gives CASSQAAGFMNTEAFF.

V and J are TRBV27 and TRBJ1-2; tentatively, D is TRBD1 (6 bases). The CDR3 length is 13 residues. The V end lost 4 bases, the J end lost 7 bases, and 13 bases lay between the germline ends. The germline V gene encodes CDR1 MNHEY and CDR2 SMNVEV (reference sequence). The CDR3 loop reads CASSSWGASGYTF. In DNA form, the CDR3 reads TGTGCCAGCAGTTCATGGGGGGCGAGTGGCTACACCTTC.

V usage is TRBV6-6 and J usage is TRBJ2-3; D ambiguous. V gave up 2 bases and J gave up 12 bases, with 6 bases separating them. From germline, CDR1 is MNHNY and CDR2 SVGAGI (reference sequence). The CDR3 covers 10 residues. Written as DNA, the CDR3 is TGTGCCAGCAGTTACGATCTTCAGTATTTT. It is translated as CASSYDLQYF.

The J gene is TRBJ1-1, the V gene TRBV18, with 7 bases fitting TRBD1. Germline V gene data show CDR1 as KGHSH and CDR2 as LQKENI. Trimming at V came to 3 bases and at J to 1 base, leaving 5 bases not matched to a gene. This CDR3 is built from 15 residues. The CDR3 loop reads CASSPGTGANTEAFF. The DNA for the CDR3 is TGTGCCAGCTCACCTGGAACAGGGGCGAACACTGAAGCTTTCTTT.

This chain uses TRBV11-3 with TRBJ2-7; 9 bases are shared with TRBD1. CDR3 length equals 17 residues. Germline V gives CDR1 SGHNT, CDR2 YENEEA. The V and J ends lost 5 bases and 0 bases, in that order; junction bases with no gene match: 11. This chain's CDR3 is CASSKTYPGQGSYEQYF. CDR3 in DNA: TGTGCCAGCAGCAAAACTTACCCGGGACAGGGCTCCTACGAGCAGTACTTC.

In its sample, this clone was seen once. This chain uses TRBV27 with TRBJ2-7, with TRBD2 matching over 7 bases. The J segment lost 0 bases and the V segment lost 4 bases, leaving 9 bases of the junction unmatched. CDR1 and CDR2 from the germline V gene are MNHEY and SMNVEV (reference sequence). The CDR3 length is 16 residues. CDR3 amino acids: CASSSYERGSSYEQYF. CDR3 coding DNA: TGTGCCAGCAGTTCGTACGAGCGGGGAAGCTCCTACGAGCAGTACTTC.

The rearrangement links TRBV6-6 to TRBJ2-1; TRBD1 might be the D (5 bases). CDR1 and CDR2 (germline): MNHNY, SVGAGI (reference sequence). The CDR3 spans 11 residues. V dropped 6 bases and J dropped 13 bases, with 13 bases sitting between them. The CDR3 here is CASSSGFDQFF. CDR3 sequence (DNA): TGTGCCAGCAGCTCAGGGTTTGACCAGTTCTTC.

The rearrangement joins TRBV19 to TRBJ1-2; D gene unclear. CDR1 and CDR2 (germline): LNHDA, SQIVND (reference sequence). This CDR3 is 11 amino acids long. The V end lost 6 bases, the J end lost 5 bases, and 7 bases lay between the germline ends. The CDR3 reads CASRHVYGYTF. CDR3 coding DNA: TGTGCCAGTAGACACGTATATGGCTACACCTTC.

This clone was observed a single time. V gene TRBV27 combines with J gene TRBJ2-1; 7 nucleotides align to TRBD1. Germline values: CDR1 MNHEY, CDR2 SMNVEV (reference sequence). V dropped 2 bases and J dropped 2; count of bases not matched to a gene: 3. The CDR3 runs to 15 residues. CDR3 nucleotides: TGTGCCAGCAGTTTAGGACAGGAGGCCTACAATGAGCAGTTCTTC. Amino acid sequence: CASSLGQEAYNEQFF.

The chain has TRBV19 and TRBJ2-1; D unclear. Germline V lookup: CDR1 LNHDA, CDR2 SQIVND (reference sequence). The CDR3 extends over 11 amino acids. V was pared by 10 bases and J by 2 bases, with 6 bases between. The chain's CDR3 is CATTTYNEQFF. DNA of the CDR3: TGTGCCACAACAACCTACAATGAGCAGTTCTTC.

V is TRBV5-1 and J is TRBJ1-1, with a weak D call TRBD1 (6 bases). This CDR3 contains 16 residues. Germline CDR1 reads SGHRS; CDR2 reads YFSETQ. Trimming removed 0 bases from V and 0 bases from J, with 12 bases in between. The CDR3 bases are TGCGCCAGCAGCTTGGGTTCGACAGGTTTGAACACTGAAGCTTTCTTT. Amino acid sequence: CASSLGSTGLNTEAFF.

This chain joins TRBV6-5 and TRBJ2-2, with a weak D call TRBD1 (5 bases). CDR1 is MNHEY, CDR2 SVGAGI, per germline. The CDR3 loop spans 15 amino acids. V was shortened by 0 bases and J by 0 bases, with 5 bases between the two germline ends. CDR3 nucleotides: TGTGCCAGCAGTTACTCAGGGGCGAACACCGGGGAGCTGTTTTTT. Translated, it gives CASSYSGANTGELFF.

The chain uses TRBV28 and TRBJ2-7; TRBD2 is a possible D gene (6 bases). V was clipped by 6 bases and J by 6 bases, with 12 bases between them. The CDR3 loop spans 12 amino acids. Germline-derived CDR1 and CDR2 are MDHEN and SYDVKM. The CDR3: CASRGGTLEQYF. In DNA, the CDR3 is TGTGCCAGCAGAGGCGGGACCCTCGAGCAGTACTTC. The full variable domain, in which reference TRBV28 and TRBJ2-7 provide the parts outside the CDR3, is DVKVTQSSRYLVKRTGEKVFLECVQDMDHENMFWYRQDPGLGLRLIYFSYDVKMKEKGDIPEGYSVSREKKERFSLILESASTNQTSMYLCASRGGTLEQYFGPGTRLTVT.

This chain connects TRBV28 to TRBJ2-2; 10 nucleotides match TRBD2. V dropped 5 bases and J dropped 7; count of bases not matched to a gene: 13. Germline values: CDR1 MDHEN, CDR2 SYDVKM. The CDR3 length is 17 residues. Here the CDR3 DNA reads TGTGCCAGCAGTGGACTAGCGGACCCCATTTCAATCGGGGAGCTGTTTTTT. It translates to CASSGLADPISIGELFF.

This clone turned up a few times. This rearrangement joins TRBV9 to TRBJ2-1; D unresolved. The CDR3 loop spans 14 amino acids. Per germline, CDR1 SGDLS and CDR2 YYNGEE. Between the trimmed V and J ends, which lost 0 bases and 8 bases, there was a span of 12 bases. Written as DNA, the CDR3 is TGTGCCAGCAGCGTAGATACGGTATGGCATGAGCAGTTCTTC. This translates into CASSVDTVWHEQFF.